Listed here is a single T cell receptor beta chain. Its antigen is still unknown. This table comes from immunoSEQ multiplex PCR, and its TCRdb copy is limited to in-frame clones, with some not included. The data contain over 20,000 clones, approximately 90% of them singletons. This CDR3 has 15 amino acids. V lost 0 bases and J 3 bases, leaving 9 bases between the germline ends. Germline loops: CDR1 LNHDA, CDR2 SQIVND (reference sequence). This sample was taken from a study of monozygotic twins with cystic fibrosis. Study-level background: Libraries were built from three micrograms of fragmented DNA using around 14 PCR cycles. Study-wide points: The repertoire was suggested to be naive-dominated, clonality median around 0.0093. Monozygotic CF twin pairs shared significantly more nucleotide-identical clonotypes than unrelated CF individuals did. J usage was most co-twin-similar in 8 of 16 pairs, V in 13.

This receptor was obtained from a girl aged 2 to 10 with cystic fibrosis. Sequenced sample: blood. The chain is built from TRBV19 and TRBJ2-1; a possible D gene is TRBD2 (6 bases). CDR3 coding DNA: TGTGCCAGTAGTATAGATGGGAGGCGCTACAATGAGCAGTTCTTC. It specifies CASSIDGRRYNEQFF. Complete variable domain (other parts from reference TRBV19 and TRBJ2-1): DGGITQSPKYLFRKEGQNVTLSCEQNLNHDAMYWYRQDPGQGLRLIYYSQIVNDFQKGDIAEGYSVSREKKESFPLTVTSAQKNPTAFYLCASSIDGRRYNEQFFGPGTRLTVL.